Shown below are 20 T cell receptor beta chains from a single sample sequenced in a study of response to subunit inactivated influenza vaccine. Via MiXCR, TCRdb re-called the RT-PCR reads, giving one row per CDR3 protein. The data contain 650,000 to 700,000 distinct CDR3 sequences, around 16% of them seen just once; the ten biggest clones take up approximately 10%. The sample consisted of PBMCs from blood, taken roughly 13 days after vaccination. All receptors derive from a man aged 50 to 59 who received an inactivated influenza vaccine.

The rearrangement links TRBV7-9 to TRBJ1-6; unclear D gene. The CDR3 loop spans 14 amino acids. Trimming shortened V by 2 bases and J by 9 bases, and 11 bases separated the two germline ends. Per the germline V gene, CDR1 is SEHNR and CDR2 is FQNEAQ (reference sequence). CDR3 in DNA: TGTGCCAGCAGCTTAATCGGGGTTGGTTCACCCCTCCACTTT. The encoded protein is CASSLIGVGSPLHF.

This clonotype has more than one count but fewer than ten. The rearrangement joins TRBV2 to TRBJ2-4; D gene ambiguous. Germline-derived CDR1 and CDR2 are SNHLY and FYNNEI. Trimming removed 1 base at V and 1 base at J, with 8 bases between. The CDR3 is 15 amino acids. The chain's CDR3 is CASSEDGSAKNIQYF. DNA of the CDR3: TGTGCCAGCAGTGAAGACGGATCGGCCAAAAACATTCAGTACTTC.

The J gene is TRBJ2-1, the V gene TRBV27, with TRBD2 matching 13 bases. Per germline, CDR1 MNHEY and CDR2 SMNVEV (reference sequence). Unmatched junction bases numbered 12, after V lost 5 bases and J lost 14 bases. The CDR3 totals 15 residues. Here the CDR3 reads CASSGGTSGKNDKFF. CDR3 nucleotide sequence: TGTGCCAGCAGTGGGGGGACTAGCGGGAAGAATGATAAGTTCTTC.

The chain is built from TRBV7-2 and TRBJ2-2, with D perhaps assigned TRBD1 or TRBD2 (5 bases each). Per germline, CDR1 SGHTA and CDR2 FQGNSA. V dropped 5 bases and J dropped 0 bases, with 13 bases sitting between them. The CDR3 extends over 16 amino acids. The chain's CDR3 is CASSSRRGANTGELFF. The CDR3 DNA sequence: TGTGCCAGCAGCAGTCGACGAGGGGCGAACACCGGGGAGCTGTTTTTT. Based on the CDR3 plus reference TRBV7-2 and TRBJ2-2, the full variable domain is GAGVSQSPSNKVTEKGKDVELRCDPISGHTALYWYRQSLGQGLEFLIYFQGNSAPDKSGLPSDRFSAERTGGSVSTLTIQRTQQEDSAVYLCASSSRRGANTGELFFGEGSRLTVL.

This chain connects TRBV11-2 to TRBJ2-4, with D uncertain. The CDR3 covers 14 residues. Germline-derived CDR1 and CDR2 are SGHAT and FQNNGV. V lost 1 base and J 8 bases, leaving 12 bases between the germline ends. Written as DNA, the CDR3 is TGTGCCAGCAGCTTAGTCCCTCCTGGGGACATTCAGTACTTC. Residues: CASSLVPPGDIQYF.

The sample holds a few counts of this clonotype. The chain has TRBV5-1 and TRBJ1-1; D gene ambiguous. V lost 7 bases and J 5 bases, leaving 15 bases between the germline ends. There are 13 residues in the CDR3. Per germline, CDR1 SGHRS and CDR2 YFSETQ. The CDR3, as DNA: TGCGCCAGCCGCAATATTCCAGAGACTGAAGCTTTCTTT. Its protein product is CASRNIPETEAFF.

This clonotype showed up just a few times. V is TRBV20-1 and J is TRBJ2-5; D is possibly TRBD2 (6 bases). This CDR3 contains 15 residues. The germline gives CDR1 DFQATT, CDR2 SNEGSKA (reference sequence). The ends were cut back, 3 bases at V and 4 bases at J, with 18 bases in the middle. As DNA, the CDR3 is TGCAGTGCTAGGGAGGGTAGGGCAGTTTTAGAGACCCAGTACTTC. Translating it yields CSAREGRAVLETQYF.

This clonotype was detected only a few times. The chain combines TRBV10-3 with TRBJ1-3; D not resolved. This CDR3 is built from 13 residues. Per germline, CDR1 ENHRY and CDR2 SYGVKD. Between the trimmed V and J ends, which lost 4 bases and 2 bases, there was a span of 6 bases. This CDR3 reads CAISGGAGNTIYF. The CDR3 DNA is TGTGCCATCAGTGGGGGAGCTGGAAACACCATATATTTT.

The chain recombines TRBV20-1 with TRBJ2-7; tentatively, D is TRBD2 (6 bases). Germline values: CDR1 DFQATT, CDR2 SNEGSKA (reference sequence). V was pared by 0 bases and J by 5 bases, with 11 bases between. This CDR3 contains 13 residues. The CDR3 protein is CSARDGLANEQYF. CDR3 DNA sequence: TGCAGTGCTAGAGATGGCCTAGCGAACGAGCAGTACTTC.

As concerns this clonotype: A much more abundant neighbour one base away suggests this may be a read error. The V and J genes are TRBV7-9 and TRBJ2-7; D gene unclear. This CDR3 spans 12 amino acids. Trimming left V 3 bases short and J 3 bases short, with 6 bases between. Per germline, CDR1 SEHNR and CDR2 FQNEAQ (reference sequence). Here the CDR3 DNA reads TGTGCCAGCAGCTTTTACGGCTACGAGCAGTACTTC. Residues: CASSFYGYEQYF.

The chain joins TRBV29-1 to TRBJ2-1; 9 positions agree with TRBD2. This CDR3 is built from 13 residues. The V gene's germline CDR1 is SQVTM and CDR2 ANQGSEA. The V segment lost 5 bases and the J segment 4 bases; nucleotides outside the gene matches: 3. This CDR3 reads CSVLLAGYNEQFF. The CDR3 DNA sequence: TGCAGCGTTCTTCTAGCGGGGTACAATGAGCAGTTCTTC.

The V and J genes are TRBV28 and TRBJ1-2; TRBD1 matches at 8 bases. In germline, CDR1 is MDHEN, CDR2 SYDVKM. The CDR3 extends over 14 amino acids. The junction had 1 base not matched to a gene; V was cut back by 4 bases and J by 0 bases. The CDR3 nucleotides read TGTGCCAGCAGTTCGGACAGGGCTAACTATGGCTACACCTTC. Residues: CASSSDRANYGYTF.

This clonotype has just a few counts. The J gene is TRBJ2-7, the V gene TRBV19; D is possibly TRBD1 (5 bases). This CDR3 has 15 residues. Looked up from germline, CDR1 is LNHDA and CDR2 is SQIVND (reference sequence). The V end lost 1 base, the J end lost 7 bases, and 17 bases lay between the germline ends. CDR3 sequence (DNA): TGTGCCAGTAGTATAGGGGGCGGCCGCCCTCTTGAGCAGTACTTC. The encoded protein is CASSIGGGRPLEQYF. The full variable domain, its missing parts supplied by reference TRBV19 and TRBJ2-7, is DGGITQSPKYLFRKEGQNVTLSCEQNLNHDAMYWYRQDPGQGLRLIYYSQIVNDFQKGDIAEGYSVSREKKESFPLTVTSAQKNPTAFYLCASSIGGGRPLEQYFGPGTRLTVT.

The sample holds a few counts of this clonotype. The chain has TRBV29-1 and TRBJ2-5, with D possibly matching TRBD1 (5 bases). The germline gives CDR1 SQVTM, CDR2 ANQGSEA. The CDR3 contains 11 residues. The germline V and J ends were trimmed by 6 bases and 4 bases, with 9 bases remaining between them. The CDR3 is CSVDRLETQYF. DNA for the CDR3: TGCAGCGTCGACAGATTAGAGACCCAGTACTTC. Filled out from reference TRBV29-1 and TRBJ2-5, the complete variable domain reads SAVISQKPSRDICQRGTSLTIQCQVDSQVTMMFWYRQQPGQSLTLIATANQGSEATYESGFVIDKFPISRPNLTFSTLTVSNMSPEDSSIYLCSVDRLETQYFGPGTRLLVL.

This clonotype was found a few times. The chain recombines TRBV11-3 with TRBJ2-7; TRBD1 matches 7 bases. The J segment lost 4 bases and the V segment lost 6 bases, leaving 6 bases of the junction unmatched. Germline V gene sequence: CDR1 SGHNT, CDR2 YENEEA. This CDR3 region has 13 residues. CDR3 coding DNA: TGTGCCAGCAGTAACAGGGGCGATTACGAGCAGTACTTC. This encodes CASSNRGDYEQYF.

The V gene is TRBV7-9, the J gene TRBJ1-1; D gene ambiguous. Looked up from germline, CDR1 is SEHNR and CDR2 is FQNEAQ (reference sequence). The V end lost 1 base, the J end lost 4 bases, and 13 bases lay between the germline ends. The CDR3 is 15 amino acids. CDR3 nucleotide sequence: TGTGCCAGCAGCTTAGATGGAGGGCTGGTCACTGAAGCTTTCTTT. This gives the protein CASSLDGGLVTEAFF.

The table lists this clonotype with a few counts. V and J are TRBV13 and TRBJ2-2, with D possibly TRBD1 on 6 matching bases. CDR3 length: 18 amino acids. Trimming took off 3 bases at V and 2 bases at J, with 19 bases between the two ends. Germline CDR1 is PRHDT and CDR2 is FYEKMQ (reference sequence). The CDR3 sequence: CASSLEPAPRGNTGELFF. For the CDR3, the DNA is TGTGCCAGCAGCTTGGAACCCGCCCCCAGGGGAAACACCGGGGAGCTGTTTTTT.

The table lists this clonotype with a few counts. The rearrangement joins TRBV27 to TRBJ2-7; D remains unclear. The V end was cut by 1 base, the J end by 3 bases, with 10 bases between. Germline CDR1 is MNHEY and CDR2 is SMNVEV (reference sequence). This CDR3 spans 14 amino acids. The CDR3: CASSLLSDGYEQYF. As DNA, the CDR3 is TGTGCCAGCAGTTTATTGTCAGATGGCTACGAGCAGTACTTC.

The chain combines TRBV7-2 with TRBJ2-7; D is ambiguous. The V gene lost 5 bases and the J gene lost 0 bases, with 11 bases spanning the gap. CDR1 and CDR2 (germline): SGHTA, FQGNSA. This CDR3 contains 14 residues. The chain's CDR3 is CASSKGTHSYEQYF. The DNA for the CDR3 is TGTGCCAGCAGCAAAGGAACTCACTCCTACGAGCAGTACTTC.

This clonotype was counted only a few times. This sequence joins TRBV24-1 and TRBJ2-1; 8 bases agree with TRBD2. Looked up from germline, CDR1 is KGHDR and CDR2 is SFDVKD. This CDR3 is 15 amino acids long. Trimming took 5 bases from V and 4 from J; bases not matched to a gene: 6. The CDR3 reads CATSVREAGYNEQFF. The CDR3 DNA reads TGTGCCACCAGTGTGCGGGAGGCTGGGTACAATGAGCAGTTCTTC.